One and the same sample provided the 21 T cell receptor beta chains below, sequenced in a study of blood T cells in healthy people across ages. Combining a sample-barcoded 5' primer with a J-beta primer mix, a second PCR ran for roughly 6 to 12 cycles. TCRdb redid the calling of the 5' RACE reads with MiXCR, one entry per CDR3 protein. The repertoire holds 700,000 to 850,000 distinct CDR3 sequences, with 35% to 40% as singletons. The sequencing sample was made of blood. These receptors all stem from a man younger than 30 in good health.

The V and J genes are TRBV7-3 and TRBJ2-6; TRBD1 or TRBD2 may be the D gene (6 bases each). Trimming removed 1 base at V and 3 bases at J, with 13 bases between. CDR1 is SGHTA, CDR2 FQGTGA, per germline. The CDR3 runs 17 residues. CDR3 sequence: CASSLSGGLSGANVLTF. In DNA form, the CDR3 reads TGTGCCAGCAGCTTAAGTGGGGGGCTAAGTGGGGCCAACGTCCTGACTTTC.

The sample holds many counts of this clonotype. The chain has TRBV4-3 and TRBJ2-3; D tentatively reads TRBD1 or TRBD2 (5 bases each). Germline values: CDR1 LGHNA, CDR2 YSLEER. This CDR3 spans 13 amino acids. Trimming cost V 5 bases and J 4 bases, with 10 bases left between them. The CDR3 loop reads CASSSQGADTQYF. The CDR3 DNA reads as TGCGCCAGCAGCTCCCAGGGAGCAGATACGCAGTATTTT.

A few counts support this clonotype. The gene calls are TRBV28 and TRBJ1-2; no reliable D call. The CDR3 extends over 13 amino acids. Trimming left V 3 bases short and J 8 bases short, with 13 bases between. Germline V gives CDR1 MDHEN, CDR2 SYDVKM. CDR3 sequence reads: CASSFLGREGYTF. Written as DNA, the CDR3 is TGTGCCAGCAGTTTCTTAGGAAGGGAAGGCTACACCTTC.

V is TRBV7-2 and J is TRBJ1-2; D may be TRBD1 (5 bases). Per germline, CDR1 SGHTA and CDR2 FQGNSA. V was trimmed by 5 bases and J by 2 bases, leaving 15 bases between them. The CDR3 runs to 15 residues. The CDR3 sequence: CTSSPSGGENYGYTF. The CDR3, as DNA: TGTACCAGCAGCCCATCAGGAGGGGAAAACTATGGCTACACCTTC. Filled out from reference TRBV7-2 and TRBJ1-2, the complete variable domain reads GAGVSQSPSNKVTEKGKDVELRCDPISGHTALYWYRQSLGQGLEFLIYFQGNSAPDKSGLPSDRFSAERTGGSVSTLTIQRTQQEDSAVYLCTSSPSGGENYGYTFGSGTRLTVV.

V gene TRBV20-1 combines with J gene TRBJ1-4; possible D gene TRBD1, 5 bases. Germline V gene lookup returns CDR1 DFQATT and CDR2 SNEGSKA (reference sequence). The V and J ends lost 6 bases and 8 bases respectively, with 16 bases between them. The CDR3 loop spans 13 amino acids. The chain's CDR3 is CSASLGGREKLFF. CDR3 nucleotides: TGCAGTGCGAGCCTCGGGGGTCGGGAAAAACTGTTTTTT.

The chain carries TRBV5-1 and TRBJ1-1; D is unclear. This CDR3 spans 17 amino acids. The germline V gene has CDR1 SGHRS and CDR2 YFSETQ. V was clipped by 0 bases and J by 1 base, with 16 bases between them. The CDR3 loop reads CASSLGRWVSANTEAFF. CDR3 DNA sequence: TGCGCCAGCAGCTTGGGTCGATGGGTGAGTGCGAACACTGAAGCTTTCTTT.

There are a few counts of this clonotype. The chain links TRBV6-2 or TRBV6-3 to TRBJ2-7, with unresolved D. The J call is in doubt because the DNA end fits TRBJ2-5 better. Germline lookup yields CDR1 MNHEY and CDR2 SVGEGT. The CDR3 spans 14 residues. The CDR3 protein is CASSPPTRAETQYF. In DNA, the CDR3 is TGTGCCAGCAGCCCTCCAACAAGGGCAGAGACCCAGTACTTC.

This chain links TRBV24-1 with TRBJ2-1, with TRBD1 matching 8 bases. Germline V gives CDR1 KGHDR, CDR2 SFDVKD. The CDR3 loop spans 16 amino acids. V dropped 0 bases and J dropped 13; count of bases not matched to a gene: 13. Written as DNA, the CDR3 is TGTGCCACCAGTGATTTGGGCGACAGGGGATTTGAGACCCAGTTCTTC. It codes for CATSDLGDRGFETQFF.

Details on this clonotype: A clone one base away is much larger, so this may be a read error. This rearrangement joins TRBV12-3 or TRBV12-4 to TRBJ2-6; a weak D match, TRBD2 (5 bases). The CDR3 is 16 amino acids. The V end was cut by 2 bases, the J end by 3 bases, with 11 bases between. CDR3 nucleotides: TGTGCCAGCAGTTTAATCGAGGGTAATGGGGCCAACGTCCTGACTTTC. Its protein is CASSLIEGNGANVLTF.

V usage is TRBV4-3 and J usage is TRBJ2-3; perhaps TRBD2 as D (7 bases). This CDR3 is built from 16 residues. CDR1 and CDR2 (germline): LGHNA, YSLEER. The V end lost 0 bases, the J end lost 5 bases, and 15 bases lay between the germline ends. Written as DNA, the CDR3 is TGCGCCAGCAGCCAAGATGGGGGGGCCGAGGGAGATACGCAGTATTTT. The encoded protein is CASSQDGGAEGDTQYF.

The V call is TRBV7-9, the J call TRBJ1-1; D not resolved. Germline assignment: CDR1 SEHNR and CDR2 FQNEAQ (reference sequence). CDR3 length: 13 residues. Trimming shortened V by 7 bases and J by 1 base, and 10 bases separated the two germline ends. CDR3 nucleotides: TGTGCCAGCACCAGATCTGGGAACACTGAAGCTTTCTTT. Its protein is CASTRSGNTEAFF.

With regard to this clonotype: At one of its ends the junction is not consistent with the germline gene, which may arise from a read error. The CDR3 loop is CSARALNLAKNIQCF. CDR3 DNA: TGCAGTGCTAGAGCTCTAAATCTAGCCAAAAACATTCAGTGCTTC. The V call is TRBV20-1, the J call TRBJ2-4, with D maybe TRBD2 (5 bases). This CDR3 contains 15 residues. CDR1 is DFQATT, CDR2 SNEGSKA, per germline (reference sequence).

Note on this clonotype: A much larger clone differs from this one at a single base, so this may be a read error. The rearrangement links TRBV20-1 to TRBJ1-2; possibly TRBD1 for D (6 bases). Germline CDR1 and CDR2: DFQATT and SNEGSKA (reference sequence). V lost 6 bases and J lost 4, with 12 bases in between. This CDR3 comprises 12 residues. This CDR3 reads CSATGQTYGYTF. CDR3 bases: TGCAGTGCCACAGGACAGACCTATGGCTACACCTTC.

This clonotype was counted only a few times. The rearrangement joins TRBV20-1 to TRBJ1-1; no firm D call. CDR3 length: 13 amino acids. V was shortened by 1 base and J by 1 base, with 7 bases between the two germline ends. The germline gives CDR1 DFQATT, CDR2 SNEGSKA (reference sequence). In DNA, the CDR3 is TGCAGTGCTAGAGTTTGGGGGAACACTGAAGCTTTCTTT. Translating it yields CSARVWGNTEAFF.

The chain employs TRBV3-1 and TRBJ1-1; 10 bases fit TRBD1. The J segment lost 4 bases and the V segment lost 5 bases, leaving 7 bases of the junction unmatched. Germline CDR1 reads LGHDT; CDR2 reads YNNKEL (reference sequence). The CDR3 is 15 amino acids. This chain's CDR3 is CASSGTGDGGTEAFF. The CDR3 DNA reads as TGTGCCAGCAGCGGGACAGGGGATGGTGGCACTGAAGCTTTCTTT.

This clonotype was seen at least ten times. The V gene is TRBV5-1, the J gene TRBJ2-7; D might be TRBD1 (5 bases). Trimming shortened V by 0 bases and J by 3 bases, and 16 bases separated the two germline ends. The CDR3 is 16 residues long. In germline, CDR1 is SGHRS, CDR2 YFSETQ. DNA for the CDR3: TGCGCCAGCAGCTTGGCCTCAGGGAAGTTGGACTACGAGCAGTACTTC. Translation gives CASSLASGKLDYEQYF.

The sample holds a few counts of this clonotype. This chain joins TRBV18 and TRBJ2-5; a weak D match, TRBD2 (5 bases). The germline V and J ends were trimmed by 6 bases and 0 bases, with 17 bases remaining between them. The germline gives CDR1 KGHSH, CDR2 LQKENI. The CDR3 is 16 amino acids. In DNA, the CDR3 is TGTGCCAGCTCCACATCCAGCGGCTTGTACCAAGAGACCCAGTACTTC. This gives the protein CASSTSSGLYQETQYF.

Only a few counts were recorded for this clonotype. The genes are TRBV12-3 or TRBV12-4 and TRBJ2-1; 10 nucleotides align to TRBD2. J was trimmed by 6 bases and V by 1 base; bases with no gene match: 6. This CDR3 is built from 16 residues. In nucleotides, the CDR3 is TGTGCCAGCAGTTTAGAAAGAGCGGGGGGGCCCAATGAGCAGTTCTTC. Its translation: CASSLERAGGPNEQFF.

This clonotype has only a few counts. CDR3 loop: CASSEAPGAPYNEQFF. The DNA of the CDR3 is TGTGCCAGCAGTGAAGCGCCAGGGGCACCCTACAATGAGCAGTTCTTC. This rearrangement joins TRBV6-1 to TRBJ2-1; D possibly corresponds to TRBD1 (6 bases). V was pared by 0 bases and J by 2 bases, with 11 bases between. Germline lookup yields CDR1 MNHNS and CDR2 SASEGT. The CDR3 is 16 amino acids.

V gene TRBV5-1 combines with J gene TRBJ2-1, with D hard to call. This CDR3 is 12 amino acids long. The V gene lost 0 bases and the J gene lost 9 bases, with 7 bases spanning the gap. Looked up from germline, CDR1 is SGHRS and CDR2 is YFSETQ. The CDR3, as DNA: TGCGCCAGCAGCTTGGCCAATCTTGAGCAGTTCTTC. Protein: CASSLANLEQFF. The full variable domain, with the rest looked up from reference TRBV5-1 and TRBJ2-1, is KAGVTQTPRYLIKTRGQQVTLSCSPISGHRSVSWYQQTPGQGLQFLFEYFSETQRNKGNFPGRFSGRQFSNSRSEMNVSTLELGDSALYLCASSLANLEQFFGPGTRLTVL.

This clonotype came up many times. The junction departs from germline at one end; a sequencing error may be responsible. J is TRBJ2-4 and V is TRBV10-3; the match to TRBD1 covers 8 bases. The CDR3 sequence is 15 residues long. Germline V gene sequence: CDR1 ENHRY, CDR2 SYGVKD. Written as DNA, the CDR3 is TGTGCCATCAGTGCATATTCGGGACAGGAGAACATACAGTACTTC. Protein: CAISAYSGQENIQYF.